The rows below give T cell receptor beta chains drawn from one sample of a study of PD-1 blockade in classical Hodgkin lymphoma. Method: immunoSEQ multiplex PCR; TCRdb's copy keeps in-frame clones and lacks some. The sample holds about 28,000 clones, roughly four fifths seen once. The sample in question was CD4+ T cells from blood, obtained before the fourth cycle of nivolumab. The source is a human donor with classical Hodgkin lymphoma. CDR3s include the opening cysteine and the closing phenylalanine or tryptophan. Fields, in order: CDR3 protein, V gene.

CAWSVWLDEKLFF TRBV30
CASSVADTQYF TRBV9
CASSGYRAGGLYEQYF TRBV5-1
CASSPQWAGAMGYQPQHF TRBV27
CASSPGEGLNYGYTF TRBV7-6
CASSLGDKSGGQPQHF TRBV5-5
CSVRRDTNTEAFF TRBV29-1
CSARTDQETQYF TRBV29-1
CASSIEAGQGYEQYF TRBV19
CASSFYRFSYEQYF TRBV7-2
CASSREPSSYGYTF TRBV7-3
CAISEPGTNYEQYF TRBV10-3
CASSLLHGPNQPQHF TRBV5-6
CASSYTTNMNTEAFF TRBV6-5